The 13 T cell receptor beta chains below were found in one sample sequenced in a study of CD8 T cells in Susac syndrome. An amount of RNA that ranged from roughly 0.5 to 1 ug was reverse transcribed with random hexamers. TCRdb ran MiXCR on the immunoSEQ multiplex PCR reads and lists one entry per CDR3 protein. This sample has a few hundred thousand distinct CDR3 sequences; 94% occur once, and the top ten carry about 0.14%. Sequencing was carried out using CD4+ T cells from PBMCs. The receptors were sampled from a human donor with Susac syndrome.

V is TRBV30 and J is TRBJ1-5; D unresolved. This CDR3 comprises 15 residues. V gave up 0 bases and J gave up 0 bases, with 9 bases separating them. Germline V lookup: CDR1 GTSNPN, CDR2 SVGIG (reference sequence). The CDR3 region is CAWSVPSYSNQPQHF. The CDR3 DNA is TGTGCCTGGAGTGTACCGAGCTATAGCAATCAGCCCCAGCATTTT.

On this clonotype itself: At one of its ends the junction is not consistent with the germline gene, which may arise from a read error. The rearrangement joins TRBV2 to TRBJ1-6; 9 bases fit TRBD1. The CDR3 covers 11 residues. Germline V gene data show CDR1 as SNHLY and CDR2 as FYNNEI. The CDR3 loop is CASSFNRGPTF. DNA for the CDR3: TGTGCCAGCAGTTTCAACAGGGGGCCTACCTTT.

This clonotype has a single count. The V call is TRBV7-3, the J call TRBJ1-1; D not certain. Germline CDR1 SGHTA, CDR2 FQGTGA. The CDR3 runs to 12 residues. The V end was cut by 5 bases, the J end by 8 bases, with 12 bases between. CDR3 nucleotides: TGTGCCAGCAGCGAGGACGGCTTGGAAGCTTTCTTT. This translates into CASSEDGLEAFF.

This chain links TRBV20-1 with TRBJ1-5, with D possibly being TRBD1 (5 bases). Trimming took off 5 bases at V and 5 bases at J, with 19 bases between the two ends. CDR1 is DFQATT and CDR2 is SNEGSKA in the germline V gene (reference sequence). The CDR3 is 15 residues long. In DNA, the CDR3 is TGCAGTGCTCCCCTGCGCCGGGGGGACTATCAGCCCCAGCATTTT. Translating gives CSAPLRRGDYQPQHF.

The gene calls are TRBV29-1 and TRBJ2-7, with D possibly TRBD1 on 5 matching bases. Trimming took off 1 base at V and 3 bases at J, with 13 bases between the two ends. The germline V gene encodes CDR1 SQVTM and CDR2 ANQGSEA. This CDR3 comprises 14 residues. The CDR3: CSVEVKDKYYEQYF. The CDR3 bases are TGCAGCGTTGAAGTCAAGGACAAGTACTACGAGCAGTACTTC.

The V call is TRBV11-2, the J call TRBJ2-3; the match to TRBD1 covers 7 bases. V lost 2 bases, J lost 6 bases, and 5 bases stayed unmatched. The CDR3 contains 14 residues. Germline V gene data show CDR1 as SGHAT and CDR2 as FQNNGV. Here the CDR3 DNA reads TGTGCCAGCAGCTTAAACCAACAGGGGGATACGCAGTATTTT. Residues: CASSLNQQGDTQYF.

The J gene is TRBJ2-2, the V gene TRBV12-3 or TRBV12-4, with TRBD2 as a possible D gene (6 bases). V was clipped by 6 bases and J by 0 bases, with 8 bases between them. The length of the CDR3 is 14 residues. The CDR3 loop reads CASRRDPNTGELFF. The CDR3, as DNA: TGTGCCAGCAGGCGGGACCCGAACACCGGGGAGCTGTTTTTT.

The chain couples TRBV25-1 to TRBJ1-1; D gene ambiguous. Germline V gene lookup returns CDR1 MGHDK and CDR2 SYGVNS. V shed 5 bases and J shed 10 bases, with 20 bases lying between them. The CDR3 loop spans 14 amino acids. The CDR3 sequence: CASSTPGPQKPAFF. The CDR3 bases are TGTGCCAGCAGTACCCCCGGGCCCCAAAAACCAGCTTTCTTT.

The chain carries TRBV6-1 and TRBJ2-1; weak D call: TRBD1 (6 bases). Germline values: CDR1 MNHNS, CDR2 SASEGT. The ends were cut back, 6 bases at V and 1 base at J, with 7 bases in the middle. This CDR3 has 13 amino acids. This CDR3 is CASSRGSYNEQFF. The CDR3 bases are TGTGCCAGCAGCAGGGGATCCTACAATGAGCAGTTCTTC.

The chain combines TRBV4-2 with TRBJ1-2; D gene unclear. V dropped 0 bases and J dropped 0 bases, with 8 bases sitting between them. The CDR3 is made up of 15 amino acids. Germline lookup yields CDR1 LGHNA and CDR2 YNFKEQ. CDR3 in amino acids: CASSQESGANYGYTF. The CDR3 DNA follows: TGTGCCAGCAGCCAAGAGTCCGGAGCTAACTATGGCTACACCTTC.

This clonotype was detected only a few times. V and J are TRBV7-2 and TRBJ2-5; the D is unclear. Trimming cost V 6 bases and J 1 base, with 6 bases left between them. CDR3 length equals 12 residues. Germline loops: CDR1 SGHTA, CDR2 FQGNSA. CDR3 bases: TGTGCCAGCAGTTTGCCCCAAGAGACCCAGTACTTC. This translates into CASSLPQETQYF.

The gene calls are TRBV27 and TRBJ1-2; D ambiguous. V lost 0 bases and J 4 bases, leaving 9 bases between the germline ends. In germline, CDR1 is MNHEY, CDR2 SMNVEV (reference sequence). This CDR3 has 14 residues. The CDR3 region has the DNA TGTGCCAGCAGTTTATCGGTAGGGAGCTATGGCTACACCTTC. Its protein product is CASSLSVGSYGYTF.

V usage is TRBV20-1 and J usage is TRBJ2-7; D possibly corresponds to TRBD2 (6 bases). Trimming pared 6 bases from V and 1 base from J, leaving 19 bases between. The length of the CDR3 is 15 residues. Germline V gives CDR1 DFQATT, CDR2 SNEGSKA (reference sequence). Here the CDR3 reads CSAAKTSFSSYEQYF. CDR3 nucleotide sequence: TGCAGTGCCGCGAAAACTAGCTTTTCATCCTACGAGCAGTACTTC.